This TCR beta chain came from a study of CD8+ T cells in alopecia areata. The CDR3 sequence is 15 residues long. Trimming took 3 bases from V and 0 from J, leaving 9 bases between them. The germline gives CDR1 MGHRA, CDR2 YSYEKL. Findings and limits, study-wide: The study found TCR sharing across patients less clear than in mice, possibly for HLA reasons. Normal scalp had lower clonality than lesional scalp, with alopecia totalis/universalis lesions showing this most strongly.

Collection of lesional scalp punch biopsies and peripheral blood was performed in alopecia areata patients. T lymphocytes (CD4+ and CD8+) were sorted from PBMCs. Sequencing templates came from extracted RNA that was reverse transcribed into cDNA. TCRdb's table, derived via immunoSEQ multiplex PCR, lists solely in-frame clones and lacks some. The sample lists about 110,000 clones; 55% to 60% were seen once. This clone was seen more than once but under ten times. Its antigen is still unknown. Sequenced material: NKG2D-low CD8+ T cells sorted from blood. This chain joins TRBV4-1 and TRBJ1-3; TRBD1 might be the D (5 bases). The receptor's source is a human donor with alopecia areata. The CDR3: CASSHERGSGNTIYF. The CDR3 DNA is TGCGCCAGCAGCCACGAGAGGGGCTCTGGAAACACCATATATTTT.